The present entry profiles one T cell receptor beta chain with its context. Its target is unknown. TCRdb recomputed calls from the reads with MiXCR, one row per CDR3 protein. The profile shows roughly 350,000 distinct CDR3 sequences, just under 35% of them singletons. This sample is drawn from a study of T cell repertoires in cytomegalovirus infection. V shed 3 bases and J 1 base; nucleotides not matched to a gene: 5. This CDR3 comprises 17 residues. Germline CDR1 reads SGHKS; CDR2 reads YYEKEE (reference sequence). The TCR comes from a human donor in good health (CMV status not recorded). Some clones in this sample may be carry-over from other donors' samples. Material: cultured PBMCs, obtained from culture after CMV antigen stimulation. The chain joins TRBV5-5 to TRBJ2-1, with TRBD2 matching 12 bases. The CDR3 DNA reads TGTGCCAGCAGCTCCGGACTAGCGGGGATTTCCTACAATGAGCAGTTCTTC. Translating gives CASSSGLAGISYNEQFF.